The present T cell receptor beta chain was sequenced within a study of blood T cell repertoires in COVID-19. Authors' analysis steps: Counts of nucleated cells, estimated from reference gene primer amplification, were obtained. Sequencing was performed with immunoSEQ multiplex PCR; in TCRdb, only in-frame clones are kept and a portion is missing. D and trimming come from the DNA, and the V and J calls and clone size come from that table. The sample has about 170,000 clones; about nine tenths are singletons. V gave up 3 bases and J gave up 9 bases; unmatched junction bases: 12. Germline V gene lookup returns CDR1 KGHSH and CDR2 LQKENI. The CDR3 length is 15 residues.

Sequencing input: peripheral blood. This TCR was recovered from a woman between 55 and 75 years old with COVID-19, enrolled during active disease. The V and J genes are TRBV18 and TRBJ1-1; 8 bases agree with TRBD1. The CDR3 loop is CASSPSTGGLSQAFF. CDR3 sequence (DNA): TGTGCCAGCTCACCGTCTACAGGGGGATTAAGTCAAGCTTTCTTT.